The T cell receptor (beta chain) described here comes from a study of blood T cell repertoires in COVID-19 (dated by TCRdb to about 2020). Concerning the study at large: The collaborator samples originated in the United States, Italy and Spain and spanned the acute and convalescent phases of COVID-19. The prospective study material was composed of cDNA or gDNA derived from T cells, B-cell-depleted T cells, or PBMCs. Subjects who had been exposed to COVID-19, were actively infected with it, or had recovered from it provided the deeply sampled blood TCRbeta repertoires that made up the dataset. A freely available public database, intended as a resource for researchers studying the immune response to SARS-CoV-2, is where the repertoires were released. Samples were obtained from the ongoing ImmuneRACE study (first 160 participants) and from over a thousand subjects provided by 6 global collaborators. Nearly every sample came with metadata listing a de-identified subject ID, COVID-19 status, age in years and sex. Where HLA class I and class II types were available, the types were taken from metadata supplied by the sample provider, not from assay-based typing. Study-wide findings and limitations: The quantity of clinical and demographic metadata differed by source and by participant and was supplied without curation.

Each collaborating institution followed its own protocols to collect whole blood in K2EDTA tubes. For TCRbeta analysis, collaborators shipped samples in one of three forms: frozen whole blood, isolated PBMCs, or DNA extracted from either of those sample types. To note about this clone: Its antigen is still unknown. Per-base qualities were not stored, and no clone one base away is much larger.

TCRbeta CDR3 regions were amplified from genomic DNA by means of the immunoSEQ Assay, a bias-controlled multiplex PCR. The published analysis was carried out like this. Within the assay, amplification of reference gene primers was used to estimate how many nucleated cells each sample contained. Sequence reads were collapsed and filtered to measure the absolute abundance of every unique TCRbeta CDR3 rearrangement. For each sample, productive Simpson clonality was calculated as the square root of Simpson's diversity index across productive rearrangements. Sourced from immuneACCESS, this table was stored by TCRdb with only in-frame sequences that have V and J called. A share of the clones is absent; for the studies checked, an unresolved V gene accounts for under half, and the remainder has no known explanation. V and J calls and clone size are given by that table; D and trimming were obtained from the DNA. The sample table records approximately 200,000 clones; around 90% of these occur just once. The ten biggest clones cover less than 2% of the sample.

Inclusive of the bounding cysteine and phenylalanine, the CDR3 is 15 residues long. Of all the DNA, just the CDR3 is kept, 45 bases in frame from base 1. The germline V gene (reference sequence) gives CDR1 as LNHDA and CDR2 as SQIVND. Germline trimming amounts to 5 bases on V and 3 bases on J, with 5 as the count of junction bases outside the gene matches. The TCR originated in a man between 65 and 79 years old with acute or convalescent COVID-19. Sequenced sample: peripheral blood. This receptor chain uses TRBV19 and TRBJ2-2, with 8 middle bases fitting TRBD2. The nucleotide sequence reads TGTGCCAGTAGTTTGACTAGCGCATACACCGGGGAGCTGTTTTTT. Its protein product is CASSLTSAYTGELFF.